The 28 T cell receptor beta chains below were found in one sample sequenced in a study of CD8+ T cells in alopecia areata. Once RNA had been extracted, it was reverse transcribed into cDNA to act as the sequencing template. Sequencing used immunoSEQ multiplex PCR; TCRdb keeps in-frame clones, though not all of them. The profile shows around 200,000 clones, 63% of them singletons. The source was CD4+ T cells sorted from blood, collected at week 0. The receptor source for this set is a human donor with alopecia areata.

The CDR3 loop reads CASSLGRPQETQYF. The DNA of the CDR3 is TGTGCCAGCAGTTTGGGTCGACCTCAAGAGACCCAGTACTTC. The J gene is TRBJ2-5, the V gene TRBV27; D gene unclear. CDR3 size: 14 residues. CDR1 is MNHEY and CDR2 is SMNVEV in the germline V gene (reference sequence). The V end was cut by 3 bases, the J end by 2 bases, with 10 bases between.

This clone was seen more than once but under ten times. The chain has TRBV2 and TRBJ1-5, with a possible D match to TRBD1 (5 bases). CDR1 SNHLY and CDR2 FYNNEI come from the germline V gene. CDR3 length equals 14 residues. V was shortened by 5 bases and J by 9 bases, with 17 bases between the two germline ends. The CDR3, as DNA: TGTGCCAGCAGTATCCGGGACGGACTTCGGCCCCAGCATTTT. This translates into CASSIRDGLRPQHF.

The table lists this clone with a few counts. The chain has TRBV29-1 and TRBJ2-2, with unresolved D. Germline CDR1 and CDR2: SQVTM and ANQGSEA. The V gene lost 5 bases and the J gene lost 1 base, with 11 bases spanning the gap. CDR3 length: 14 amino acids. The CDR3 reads CSVYGSQNTGELFF. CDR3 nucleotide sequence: TGCAGCGTTTATGGTTCCCAGAACACCGGGGAGCTGTTTTTT.

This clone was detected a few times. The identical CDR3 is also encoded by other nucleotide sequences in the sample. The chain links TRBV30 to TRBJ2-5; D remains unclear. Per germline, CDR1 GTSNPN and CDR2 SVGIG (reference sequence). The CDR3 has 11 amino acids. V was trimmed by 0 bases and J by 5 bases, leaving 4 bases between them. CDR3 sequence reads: CAWSVGETQYF. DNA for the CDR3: TGTGCCTGGAGTGTTGGGGAGACCCAGTACTTC.

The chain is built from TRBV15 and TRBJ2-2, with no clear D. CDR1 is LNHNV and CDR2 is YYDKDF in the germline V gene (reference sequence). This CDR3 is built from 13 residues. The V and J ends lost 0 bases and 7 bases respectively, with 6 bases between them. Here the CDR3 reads CATSRDRRGELFF. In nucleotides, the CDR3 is TGTGCCACCAGCAGAGACAGACGCGGGGAGCTGTTTTTT.

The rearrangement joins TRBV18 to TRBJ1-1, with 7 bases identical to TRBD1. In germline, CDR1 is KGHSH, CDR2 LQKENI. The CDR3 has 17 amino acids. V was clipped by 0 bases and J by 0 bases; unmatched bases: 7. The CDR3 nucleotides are TGTGCCAGCTCACCACCGGTGGGACAGACTATGAACACTGAAGCTTTCTTT. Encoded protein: CASSPPVGQTMNTEAFF. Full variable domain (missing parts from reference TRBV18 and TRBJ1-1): NAGVMQNPRHLVRRRGQEARLRCSPMKGHSHVYWYRQLPEEGLKFMVYLQKENIIDESGMPKERFSAEFPKEGPSILRIQQVVRGDSAAYFCASSPPVGQTMNTEAFFGQGTRLTVV.

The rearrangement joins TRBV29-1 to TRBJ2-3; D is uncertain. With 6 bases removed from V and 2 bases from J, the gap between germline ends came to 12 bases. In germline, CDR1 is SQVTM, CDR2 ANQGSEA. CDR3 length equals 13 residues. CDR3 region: CSVMTKYTDTQYF. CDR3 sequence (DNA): TGCAGCGTCATGACAAAGTACACAGATACGCAGTATTTT.

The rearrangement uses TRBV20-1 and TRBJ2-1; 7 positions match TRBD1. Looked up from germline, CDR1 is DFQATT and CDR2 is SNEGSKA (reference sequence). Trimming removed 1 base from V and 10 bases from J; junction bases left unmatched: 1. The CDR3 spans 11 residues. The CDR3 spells CSARVGQEQFF. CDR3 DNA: TGCAGTGCTAGAGTGGGACAGGAGCAGTTCTTC.

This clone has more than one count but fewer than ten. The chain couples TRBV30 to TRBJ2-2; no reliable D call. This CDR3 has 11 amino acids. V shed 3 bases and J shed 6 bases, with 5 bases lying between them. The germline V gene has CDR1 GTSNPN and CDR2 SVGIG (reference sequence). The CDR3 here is CAWSMAGELFF. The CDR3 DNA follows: TGTGCCTGGAGCATGGCCGGGGAGCTGTTTTTT.

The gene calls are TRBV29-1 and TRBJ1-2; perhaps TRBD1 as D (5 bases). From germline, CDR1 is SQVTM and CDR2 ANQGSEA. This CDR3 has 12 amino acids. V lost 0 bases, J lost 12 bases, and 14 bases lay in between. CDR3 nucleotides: TGCAGCGTTGAAGATGCCGGGACCCTGCACACCTTC. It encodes CSVEDAGTLHTF. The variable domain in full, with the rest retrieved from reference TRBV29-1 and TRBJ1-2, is SAVISQKPSRDICQRGTSLTIQCQVDSQVTMMFWYRQQPGQSLTLIATANQGSEATYESGFVIDKFPISRPNLTFSTLTVSNMSPEDSSIYLCSVEDAGTLHTFGSGTRLTVV.

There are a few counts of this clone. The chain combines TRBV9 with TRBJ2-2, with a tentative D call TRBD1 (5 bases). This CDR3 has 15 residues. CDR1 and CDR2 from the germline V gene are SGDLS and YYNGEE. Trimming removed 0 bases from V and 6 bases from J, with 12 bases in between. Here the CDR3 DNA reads TGTGCCAGCAGCGTAGGACAGTCTGCGGCCGGGGAGCTGTTTTTT. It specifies CASSVGQSAAGELFF.

Here the CDR3 reads CSSKRTDTEAFF. The CDR3 nucleotides are TGCAGCTCCAAGCGGACGGACACTGAAGCTTTCTTT. The chain recombines TRBV29-1 with TRBJ1-1; D remains ambiguous. The CDR3 loop spans 12 amino acids. V gave up 8 bases and J gave up 3 bases, with 13 bases separating them. From germline, CDR1 is SQVTM and CDR2 ANQGSEA.

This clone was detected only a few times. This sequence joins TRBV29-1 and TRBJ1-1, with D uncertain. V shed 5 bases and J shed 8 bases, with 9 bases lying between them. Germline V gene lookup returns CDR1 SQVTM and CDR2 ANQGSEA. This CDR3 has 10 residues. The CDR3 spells CSVLVLEAFF. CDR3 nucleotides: TGCAGCGTTCTAGTCCTAGAAGCTTTCTTT.

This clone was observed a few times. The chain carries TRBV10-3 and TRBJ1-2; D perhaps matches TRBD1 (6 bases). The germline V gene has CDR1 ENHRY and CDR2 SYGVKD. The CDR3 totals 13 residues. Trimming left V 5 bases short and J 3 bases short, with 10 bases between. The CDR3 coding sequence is TGTGCCATCAGTACACAGGGCGACTATGGCTACACCTTC. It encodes CAISTQGDYGYTF.

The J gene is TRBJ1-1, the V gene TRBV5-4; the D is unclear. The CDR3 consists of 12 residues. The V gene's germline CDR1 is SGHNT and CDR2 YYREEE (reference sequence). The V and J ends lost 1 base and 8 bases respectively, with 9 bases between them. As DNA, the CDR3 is TGTGCCAGCAGCTTGTTAGGACGGGAAGCTTTCTTT. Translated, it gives CASSLLGREAFF.

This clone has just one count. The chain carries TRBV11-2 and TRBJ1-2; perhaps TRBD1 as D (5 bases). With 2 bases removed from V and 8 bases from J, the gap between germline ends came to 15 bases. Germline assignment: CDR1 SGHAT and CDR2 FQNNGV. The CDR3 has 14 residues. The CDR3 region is CASSLTPRGNGYTF. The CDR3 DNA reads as TGTGCCAGCAGCTTAACCCCTAGGGGAAACGGCTACACCTTC. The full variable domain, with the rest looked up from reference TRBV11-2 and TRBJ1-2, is EAGVAQSPRYKIIEKRQSVAFWCNPISGHATLYWYQQILGQGPKLLIQFQNNGVVDDSQLPKDRFSAERLKGVDSTLKIQPAKLEDSAVYLCASSLTPRGNGYTFGSGTRLTVV.

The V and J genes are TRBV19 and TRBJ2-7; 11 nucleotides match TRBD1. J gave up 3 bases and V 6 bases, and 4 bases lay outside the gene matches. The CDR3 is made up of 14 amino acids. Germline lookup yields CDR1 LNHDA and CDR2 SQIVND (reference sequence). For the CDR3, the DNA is TGTGCCAGTAGGGAAGGGACAGGGGGCTACGAGCAGTACTTC. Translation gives CASREGTGGYEQYF.

CDR3 DNA: TGTGCTAGTGGTCCCGGGGGACGCTACGAGCAGTACTTC. Translated, it gives CASGPGGRYEQYF. The chain is built from TRBV12-5 and TRBJ2-7; tentative D call: TRBD2 (6 bases). The germline gives CDR1 LGHNT, CDR2 FRNRAP. Deletions cut 5 bases from V and 3 bases from J, with 11 bases between. CDR3 size: 13 residues.

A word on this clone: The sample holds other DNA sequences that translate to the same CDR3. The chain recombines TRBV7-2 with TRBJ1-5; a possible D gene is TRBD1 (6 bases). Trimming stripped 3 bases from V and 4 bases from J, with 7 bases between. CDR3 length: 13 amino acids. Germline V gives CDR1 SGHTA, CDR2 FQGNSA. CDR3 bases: TGTGCCAGCAGCTTGAGGGGGAATCAGCCCCAGCATTTT. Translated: CASSLRGNQPQHF.

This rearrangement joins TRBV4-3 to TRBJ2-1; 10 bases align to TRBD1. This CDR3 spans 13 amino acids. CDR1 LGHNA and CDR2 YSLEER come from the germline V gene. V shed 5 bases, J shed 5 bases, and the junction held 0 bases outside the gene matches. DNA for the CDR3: TGCGCCAGCAGCGGACAGGGGGACAATGAGCAGTTCTTC. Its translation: CASSGQGDNEQFF.

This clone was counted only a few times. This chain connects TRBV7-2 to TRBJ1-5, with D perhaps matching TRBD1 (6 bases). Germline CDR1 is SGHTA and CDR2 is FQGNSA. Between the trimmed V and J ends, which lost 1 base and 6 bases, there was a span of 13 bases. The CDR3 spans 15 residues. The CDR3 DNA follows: TGTGCCAGCAGCTTAGGGGCAGGGGCTGGTCAGCCCCAGCATTTT. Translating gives CASSLGAGAGQPQHF. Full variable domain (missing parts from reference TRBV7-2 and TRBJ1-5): GAGVSQSPSNKVTEKGKDVELRCDPISGHTALYWYRQSLGQGLEFLIYFQGNSAPDKSGLPSDRFSAERTGGSVSTLTIQRTQQEDSAVYLCASSLGAGAGQPQHFGDGTRLSIL.

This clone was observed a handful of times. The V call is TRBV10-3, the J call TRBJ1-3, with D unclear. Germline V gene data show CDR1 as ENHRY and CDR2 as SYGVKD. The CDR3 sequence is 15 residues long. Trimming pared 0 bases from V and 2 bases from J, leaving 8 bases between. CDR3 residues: CAISESGGTGNTIYF. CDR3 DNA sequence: TGTGCCATCAGTGAGTCGGGCGGTACTGGAAACACCATATATTTT.

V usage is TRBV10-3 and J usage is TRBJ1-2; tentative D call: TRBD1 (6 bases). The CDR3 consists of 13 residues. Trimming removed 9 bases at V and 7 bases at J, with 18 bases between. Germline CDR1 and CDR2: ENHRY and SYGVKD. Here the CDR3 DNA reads TGTGCCATGAGCCTCCAGGTACAGGGTGGCTACACCTTC. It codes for CAMSLQVQGGYTF.

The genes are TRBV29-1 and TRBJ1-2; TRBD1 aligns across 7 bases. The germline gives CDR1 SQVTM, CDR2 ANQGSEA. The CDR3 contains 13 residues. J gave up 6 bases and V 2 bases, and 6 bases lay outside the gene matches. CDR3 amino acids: CSVELLTGDGYTF. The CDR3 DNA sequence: TGCAGCGTTGAATTGTTAACAGGGGATGGCTACACCTTC.

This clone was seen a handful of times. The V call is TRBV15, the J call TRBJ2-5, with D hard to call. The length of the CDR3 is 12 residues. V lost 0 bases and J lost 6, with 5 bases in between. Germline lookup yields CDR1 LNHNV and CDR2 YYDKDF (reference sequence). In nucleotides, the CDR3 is TGTGCCACCAGCAGAGATACGAAGACCCAGTACTTC. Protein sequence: CATSRDTKTQYF.

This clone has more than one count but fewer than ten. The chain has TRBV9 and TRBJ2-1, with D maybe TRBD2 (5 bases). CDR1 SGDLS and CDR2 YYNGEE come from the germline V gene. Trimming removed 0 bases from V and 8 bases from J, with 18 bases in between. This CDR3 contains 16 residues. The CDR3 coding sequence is TGTGCCAGCAGCGTAGGTGGACGCCGAGGGCCCCATGAGCAGTTCTTC. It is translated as CASSVGGRRGPHEQFF.

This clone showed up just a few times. The CDR3 nucleotides read TGTGCCAGCAGCCCCCGAGAACTCGGACAGGGAAGAAGCTATGGCTACACCTTC. It yields the protein CASSPRELGQGRSYGYTF. The chain joins TRBV7-2 to TRBJ1-2; TRBD1 matches 8 bases. Unmatched junction bases numbered 18, after V lost 5 bases and J lost 4 bases. Germline lookup yields CDR1 SGHTA and CDR2 FQGNSA. This CDR3 has 18 residues.

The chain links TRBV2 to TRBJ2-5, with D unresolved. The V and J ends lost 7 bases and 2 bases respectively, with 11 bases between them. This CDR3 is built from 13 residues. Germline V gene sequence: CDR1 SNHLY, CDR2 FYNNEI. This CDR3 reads CASKLEIQETQYF. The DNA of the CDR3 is TGTGCCAGCAAACTGGAAATACAAGAGACCCAGTACTTC.